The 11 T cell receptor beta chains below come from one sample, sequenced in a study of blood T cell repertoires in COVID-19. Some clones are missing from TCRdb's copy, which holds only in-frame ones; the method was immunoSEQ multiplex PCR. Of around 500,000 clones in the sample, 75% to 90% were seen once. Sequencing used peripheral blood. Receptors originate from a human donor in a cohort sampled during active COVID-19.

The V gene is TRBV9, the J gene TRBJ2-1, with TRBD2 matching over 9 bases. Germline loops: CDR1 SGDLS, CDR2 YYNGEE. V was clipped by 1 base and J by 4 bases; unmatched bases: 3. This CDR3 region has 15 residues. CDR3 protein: CASSVTTSGYNEQFF. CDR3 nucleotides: TGTGCCAGCAGCGTAACAACTAGCGGGTACAATGAGCAGTTCTTC.

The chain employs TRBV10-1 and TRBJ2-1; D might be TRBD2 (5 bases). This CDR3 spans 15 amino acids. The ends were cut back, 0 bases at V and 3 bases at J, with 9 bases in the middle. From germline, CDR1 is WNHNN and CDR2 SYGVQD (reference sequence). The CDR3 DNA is TGCGCCAGCAGTGAGTCGGGAGCCAACTACAATGAGCAGTTCTTC. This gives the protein CASSESGANYNEQFF.

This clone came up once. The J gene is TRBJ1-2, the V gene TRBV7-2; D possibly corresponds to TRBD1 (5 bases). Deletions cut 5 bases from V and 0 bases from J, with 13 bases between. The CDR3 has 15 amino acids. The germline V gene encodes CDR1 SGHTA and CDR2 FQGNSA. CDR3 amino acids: CASSPTLTANYGYTF. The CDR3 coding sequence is TGTGCCAGCAGCCCCACCCTGACAGCTAACTATGGCTACACCTTC.

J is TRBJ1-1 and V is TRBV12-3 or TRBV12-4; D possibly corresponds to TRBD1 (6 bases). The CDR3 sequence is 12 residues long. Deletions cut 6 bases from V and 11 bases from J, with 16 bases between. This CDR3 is CASSTDRYGAFF. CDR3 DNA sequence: TGTGCCAGCAGCACCGACAGGTACGGGGCTTTCTTT.

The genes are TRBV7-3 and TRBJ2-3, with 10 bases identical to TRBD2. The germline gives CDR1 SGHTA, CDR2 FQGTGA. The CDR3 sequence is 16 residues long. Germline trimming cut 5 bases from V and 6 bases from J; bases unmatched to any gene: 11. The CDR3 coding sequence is TGTGCCAGCAGCGAACGGGCTAGCGGGAGAACCGATACGCAGTATTTT. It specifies CASSERASGRTDTQYF.

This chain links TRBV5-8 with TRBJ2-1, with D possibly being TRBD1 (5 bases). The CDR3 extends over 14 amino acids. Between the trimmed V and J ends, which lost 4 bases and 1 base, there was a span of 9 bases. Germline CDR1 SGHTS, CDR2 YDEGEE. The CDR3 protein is CASSAGWSYNEQFF. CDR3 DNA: TGTGCCAGCAGCGCAGGGTGGTCCTACAATGAGCAGTTCTTC.

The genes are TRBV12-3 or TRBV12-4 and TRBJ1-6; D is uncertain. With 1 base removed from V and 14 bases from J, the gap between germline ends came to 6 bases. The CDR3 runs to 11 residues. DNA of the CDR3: TGTGCCAGCAGTTTAGGAGAGGCCCTCCACTTT. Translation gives CASSLGEALHF.

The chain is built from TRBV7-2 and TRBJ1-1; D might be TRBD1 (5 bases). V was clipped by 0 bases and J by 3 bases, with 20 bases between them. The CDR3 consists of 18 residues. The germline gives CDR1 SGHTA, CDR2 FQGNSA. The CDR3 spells CASSLAMLWGRLDTEAFF. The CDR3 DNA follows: TGTGCCAGCAGCTTAGCCATGCTCTGGGGCCGGCTGGACACTGAAGCTTTCTTT.

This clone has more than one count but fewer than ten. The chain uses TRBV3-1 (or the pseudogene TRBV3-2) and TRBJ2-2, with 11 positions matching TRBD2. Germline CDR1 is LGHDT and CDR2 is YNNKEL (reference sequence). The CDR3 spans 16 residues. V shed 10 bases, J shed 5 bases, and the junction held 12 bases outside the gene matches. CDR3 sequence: CAIGTSGYLGTGELFF. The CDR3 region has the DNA TGTGCCATCGGGACTAGCGGTTATTTGGGTACCGGGGAGCTGTTTTTT.

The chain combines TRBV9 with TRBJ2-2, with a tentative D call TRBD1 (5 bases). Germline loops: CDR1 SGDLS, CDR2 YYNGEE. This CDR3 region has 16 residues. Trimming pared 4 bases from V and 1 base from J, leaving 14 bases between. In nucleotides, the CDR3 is TGTGCCAGCAGCTCCCCTCCAACAGGGAACACCGGGGAGCTGTTTTTT. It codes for CASSSPPTGNTGELFF.

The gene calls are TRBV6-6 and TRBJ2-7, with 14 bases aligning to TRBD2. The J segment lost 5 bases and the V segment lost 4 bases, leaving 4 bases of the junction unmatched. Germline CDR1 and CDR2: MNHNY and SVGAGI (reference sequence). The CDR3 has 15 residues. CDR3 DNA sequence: TGTGCCAGCAGTTCGGGGACTAGCGGGGGCGACGAGCAGTACTTC. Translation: CASSSGTSGGDEQYF.